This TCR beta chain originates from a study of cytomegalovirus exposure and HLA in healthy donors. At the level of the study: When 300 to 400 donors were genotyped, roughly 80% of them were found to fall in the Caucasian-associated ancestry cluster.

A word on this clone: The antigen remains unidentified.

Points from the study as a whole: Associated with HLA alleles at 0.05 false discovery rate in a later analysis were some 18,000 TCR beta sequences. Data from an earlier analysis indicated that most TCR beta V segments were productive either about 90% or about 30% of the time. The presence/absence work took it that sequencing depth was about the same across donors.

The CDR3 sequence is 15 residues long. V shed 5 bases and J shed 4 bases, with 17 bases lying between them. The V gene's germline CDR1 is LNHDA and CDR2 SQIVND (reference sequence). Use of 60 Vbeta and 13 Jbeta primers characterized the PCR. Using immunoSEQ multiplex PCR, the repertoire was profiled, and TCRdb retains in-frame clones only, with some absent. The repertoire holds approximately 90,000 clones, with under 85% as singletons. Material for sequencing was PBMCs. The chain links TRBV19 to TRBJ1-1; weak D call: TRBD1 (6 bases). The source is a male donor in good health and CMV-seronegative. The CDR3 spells CASSPWGGHTTEAFF. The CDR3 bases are TGTGCCAGTAGTCCCTGGGGGGGGCATACCACTGAAGCTTTCTTT.